This section outlines one T cell receptor (beta chain) sequence together with its context. This clonotype came up many times. No cognate antigen has been identified for it. A junction end diverges from the germline sequence, so it may reflect a read error. The sample originates from a study of regulatory T cells in long-lasting Graves disease (dated by TCRdb to about 2021). Notes on the research overall: Newly diagnosed Graves' disease patients had taken antithyroid drugs for less than 3 months. The study was registered as a clinical trial and conducted in China. A total of roughly 35 samples underwent TCR sequencing, from about 13 patients with persistent Graves' disease and 20 patients with newly diagnosed Graves' disease. This study used TCR sequencing and RNA sequencing of peripheral blood to compare persistent Graves' disease patients against newly diagnosed Graves' disease patients. Broader findings and caveats from the paper: TRBV28, TRBJ1-2 and TRBJ2-5 were preferentially used in persistent disease, while TRBV20-1 and TRBJ2-1 were favored in newly diagnosed disease. Persistent Graves' disease patients showed lower TCR Shannon entropy and fewer highly expanded clones than newly diagnosed patients, suggesting clonal expansion. Because the primary lesion, thyroid tissue, could not be accessed, the study looked at peripheral blood alone. Patients with persistent disease shared more public clonotypes (around 2,700) than newly diagnosed patients did (about 1,000). Sequencing and analysis were restricted to the TCR beta chain. The authors acknowledged the small sample size as a limitation that may reduce accuracy.

What this sample's time point label stands for: newly diagnosed GD, antithyroid drugs for less than 3 months. RNA was extracted from PBMCs in TRIzol for both TCR sequencing and RNA sequencing. Graves' disease was diagnosed according to American Thyroid Association guidelines. The patients came from an endocrinology department in Xi'an, China. Each patient gave approximately 10 milliliters of peripheral blood, collected in an EDTA anticoagulant tube. Ficoll Paque Plus density gradient separation was used to isolate PBMCs, and no additional T cell sorting was done. An Agilent 2100 Bioanalyzer and agarose gel were used to assess RNA quality, and a NanoDrop 2000 was used to measure RNA concentration. There are 15 amino acids in the CDR3, from cysteine to phenylalanine inclusive. CDR3 DNA only is kept here, 45 bases in frame from base 1. Per the germline V gene, SGHRS is the CDR1 and YFSETQ is the CDR2.

The library was made by multiplex PCR. Sequencing was performed on an Illumina HiSeq 4000. iRepertoire HTBI primers and Arm-PCR amplification of CDR3 regions were used to construct TCR beta libraries. Before sequencing, the PCR products underwent gel purification. The published analysis was carried out like this. Gene usage analysis of CDR3 amino acid clonotypes used the approximately 62 TRBV and approximately 13 TRBJ segments found across samples. Filtered high-quality paired reads were merged into contigs using COPE and FqMerger. Contigs were aligned with BLAST to IMGT TRBV, TRBD and TRBJ reference genes, and CDR3 was defined per IMGT. Clonotypes above 0.1% frequency were classified as highly expanded clones. Repertoire diversity was measured by Shannon entropy, and V-J evenness by the Gini coefficient. A clonotype was considered public if more than one individual shared it. Through fastp at Q25 and MiXCR, TCRdb rebuilt clones from the public reads, retaining in-frame beta chains. Each CDR3 protein appears once, grouped with its most common genes and DNA. Clone size and V and J calls follow TCRdb, not the original study. In this sample the table shows hundreds of thousands of distinct CDR3 sequences, roughly a sixth of which occur a single time. Approximately 25% of the sample lies in the top ten.

This sample was shared with a second study, whose subject was T cells in Graves' hyperthyroidism and ophthalmopathy. As that second study puts it: A patient counted as having stable Graves' hyperthyroidism if no progression to ophthalmopathy occurred over 18 months of follow-up. Hyperthyroidism patients were newly diagnosed, had a disease duration of under 2 months, and were aged 18 to 65 years. The study excluded patients with uncontrolled infections, other autoimmune diseases, pregnancy or lactation. Diagnoses were based on clinical symptoms, serum thyroxine and TRAb, thyroid ultrasound and orbital computed tomography. For the first round of RT-PCR on the TCR CDR3, the HTBI primer set was used together with the Qiagen OneStep RT-PCR kit. Blood samples also contained most of the expanded thyroid clonotypes (frequency above 0.001), which suggests that blood repertoires may reflect thyroid immune responses. A 13 V-J signature model separated ophthalmopathy from stable hyperthyroidism, with about 90% sensitivity and 81.08% specificity in cross-validation and 80%/75% in testing. In validation, the model predicted progression to ophthalmopathy a median of 6.5 months before onset, with around 70% sensitivity and 72.22% specificity. To identify TCR V-J signatures that set the groups apart, the researchers used a discovery cohort of 100 patients, made up of around 40 with Graves' ophthalmopathy and about 59 with stable Graves' hyperthyroidism. Whether ophthalmopathy could be predicted prospectively was tested in an independent validation cohort made up of about 20 hyperthyroidism patients plus 17 patients who later progressed to ophthalmopathy. The roughly 90 discovery patients were divided at random into training and test sets in a 7:3 ratio. Thyroid tissue and blood T-cell repertoires from several Graves' hyperthyroidism patients were also compared in the study. Once sampling was done, hyperthyroidism patients were given methimazole at a starting dose of 30 mg daily, whereas ophthalmopathy patients were given high-dose intravenous methylprednisolone. Libraries were constructed in a second round of multiplex PCR, after which size selection and purification were performed. The libraries were sequenced on an Illumina HiSeq2000 using paired-end 100 bp reads. SOAPnuke was used to process the raw data, throwing out any read that contained adapters or uncalled bases, had a mean Phred below 15, or lacked an exact constant-primer or identifier match. High-quality paired reads were merged with COPE v1.2.5, and unique nucleotide sequences were defined as clonotypes. MiTCR v1.1 was used to align the clonotypes against IMGT TRBV, TRBD and TRBJ reference segments. The analysis included only V-J combinations with a frequency above 0.0001, which together covered approximately 99% of the repertoires. The TCS score was defined as F50 (clonal expansion) divided by E x V (chaos), with BLOSUM62-based TCRdist calculated between CDR3 peptides within each V-J. Welch's t-statistics and random forest reduced fewer than 550 V-J features to 13, which were used in a naive Bayes classifier (R e1071). Sample size was not statistically predetermined, and blinding of investigators to group allocation was not performed. The paper reports TCR Vbeta CDR3 sequencing of about 140 peripheral blood samples: around 45 ophthalmopathy, around 80 hyperthyroidism and approximately 17 progressor patients.

The sequence derives from a woman aged 35-60 years with Graves disease. Donor details come from another sample of the same person, matched by shared clones. The rearranged segments are TRBV5-1 and TRBJ2-1, with no confidently assigned D gene. The sequences come from peripheral blood mononuclear cells (PBMCs), collected at new diagnosis, from a patient treated with antithyroid drugs. For the CDR3, the sequence is CASSLDQPTYNEQFF. The nucleotides are TGTGCCAGCAGCTTGGATCAGCCGACCTACAATGAGCAGTTCTTC. Supplemented by the reference TRBV5-1 and TRBJ2-1 proteins around the CDR3, the complete variable domain is KAGVTQTPRYLIKTRGQQVTLSCSPISGHRSVSWYQQTPGQGLQFLFEYFSETQRNKGNFPGRFSGRQFSNSRSEMNVSTLELGDSALYLCASSLDQPTYNEQFFGPGTRLTVL.